What follows is one T cell receptor (beta chain) and its context. The junction does not match germline at one end; this may be a read error. The data were taken from a study of blood T cell repertoires in COVID-19. Study-level background: Acute-phase and convalescent COVID-19 samples originated in the United States, Italy and Spain.

Germline V gene sequence: CDR1 SGHTA, CDR2 FQGNSA. The CDR3 runs 17 residues. Profiling relied on immunoSEQ multiplex PCR, and the TCRdb table lists in-frame clones only, not all of them. Among under 500,000 clones listed, 87% were seen once. The sample was PBMCs or T cells enriched from blood (not recorded which). This rearrangement joins TRBV7-2 to TRBJ2-3, with TRBD2 matching over 9 bases. The source is a woman aged 18-29 years with acute COVID-19. The CDR3 sequence is CASTLDLLAGSTDTQYF. Written as DNA, the CDR3 is TGTGCCAGCACCTTAGACCTCCTAGCGGGGAGCACAGATACGCAGTATTTT.